Listed below are T cell receptor beta chains from one sample, sequenced in a study of technical replicates of blood from a handful of donors. Measured with immunoSEQ multiplex PCR; TCRdb has only the in-frame clones, and not every one. The table records over 85,000 clones, about 96% of them present only once. The sample comprised T cells isolated from PBMCs. Receptor source: a human donor in good health. Each CDR3 is given with its conserved first and last residue. The D gene is left open where the match is weak. Size values are once, few and many counts, or a class for expanded clones, and some rows have none.

size	D	V	J	DNA	CDR3
.	.	TRBV30	TRBJ1-4	TGTGCCTGGAGTGGACAGGACCTTAATGAAAAACTGTTTTTT	CAWSGQDLNEKLFF
.	.	TRBV5-1	TRBJ2-3	TGCGCCAGCAGCACCCAAATGACGGGGTCTAGCACAGATACGCAGTATTTT	CASSTQMTGSSTDTQYF
.	.	TRBV19	TRBJ1-5	TGTGCCAGTAGTATTCGGGACACCAATCAGCCCCAGCATTTT	CASSIRDTNQPQHF
.	.	TRBV19	TRBJ1-3	TGTGCCGTCAGACAGATTCAAGGAAACACCATATATTTT	CAVRQIQGNTIYF
.	.	TRBV27	TRBJ2-3	TGTGCCAGCAGCCCCCAGCGCTCCACCACAGATACGCAGTATTTT	CASSPQRSTTDTQYF
.	TRBD1	TRBV4-2	TRBJ1-5	TGTGCCAGCAGCCTGGGGACAGGGGGCATTATTAATCAGCCCCAGCATTTT	CASSLGTGGIINQPQHF
.	.	TRBV6-1	TRBJ2-7	TGTGCCAGCGGTAGAGTCCTCTACGAGCAGTACTTC	CASGRVLYEQYF
.	TRBD1	TRBV28	TRBJ2-1	TGTGCCAGCAGCGGTCCCGGGACAGGGAACAATGAGCAGTTCTTC	CASSGPGTGNNEQFF
.	.	TRBV5-1	TRBJ2-5	TGCGCCAGCAGCACCCTTATAGATGAGACCCAGTACTTC	CASSTLIDETQYF
.	TRBD1	TRBV19	TRBJ1-1	TGTGCCAGTAGTACCCACAGGGGCGCCCAAACGATTTATGAAGCTTTCTTT	CASSTHRGAQTIYEAFF
few	.	TRBV10-3	TRBJ1-1	TGTGCCATCAAATCGGACAGTGGTGGCACTGAAGCTTTCTTT	CAIKSDSGGTEAFF
.	TRBD1	TRBV19	TRBJ1-1	TGTGCCAGTAGTTCCAGGGGGCCTGGGAACACTGAAGCTTTCTTT	CASSSRGPGNTEAFF
.	.	TRBV7-3	TRBJ2-5	TGTGCCAGCAGCTTAATCCGGCGAGCGGAGACCCAGTACTTC	CASSLIRRAETQYF
.	.	TRBV11-1	TRBJ1-1	TGTGCCAGCAGCAAATACAGGGCTATGAACACTGAAGCTTTCTTT	CASSKYRAMNTEAFF
.	.	TRBV27	TRBJ1-1	TGTGCCAGCAGTTTGTCGGGCGGGTTCACTGAAGCTTTCTTT	CASSLSGGFTEAFF
once	TRBD2	TRBV5-1	TRBJ2-3	TGCGCCAGCAGCTTGAATCTAGCGGGAAACACAGATACGCAGTATTTT	CASSLNLAGNTDTQYF
.	TRBD1	TRBV2	TRBJ2-5	TGTGCCAGCAGTAAGACAGGGGGCGTGGAGACCCAGTACTTC	CASSKTGGVETQYF
.	TRBD2	TRBV30	TRBJ2-7	TGTGCCTGGAGTGAGCGGGAGAGGCCTTACGAGCAGTACTTC	CAWSERERPYEQYF
.	TRBD2	TRBV27	TRBJ2-7	TGTGCCAGCAGTTTTACCAGGACTAGCGCGACCTACGAGCAGTACTTC	CASSFTRTSATYEQYF
.	TRBD2	TRBV7-2	TRBJ2-2	TGTGCCAGCAGCTTAGATCATAGCGGGAGTTACACCGGGGAGCTGTTTTTT	CASSLDHSGSYTGELFF
.	TRBD2	TRBV6-1	TRBJ2-1	TGTGCCAGCAGTGAATGGCGGGAGATTAATGAGCAGTTCTTC	CASSEWREINEQFF
.	TRBD2	TRBV11-2	TRBJ2-2	TGTGCCAGCAGCTTGAGCGGGAGCGGCACCGGGGAGCTGTTTTTT	CASSLSGSGTGELFF
.	.	TRBV28	TRBJ1-4	TGTGCCAGCAGCGGTGACAGCGTTGAAAAACTGTTTTTT	CASSGDSVEKLFF
.	TRBD1	TRBV19	TRBJ2-7	TGTGCCAGTAGTATTCGGGGACAGGGATTGTACGAGCAGTACTTC	CASSIRGQGLYEQYF
.	.	TRBV6-5	TRBJ1-5	TGTGCCAGCAGTTTTACGGTCTACAGTCAGCCCCAGCATTTT	CASSFTVYSQPQHF
.	.	TRBV18	TRBJ1-4	TGTGCCAGCTCACCCAGGGAAACTAATGAAAAACTGTTTTTT	CASSPRETNEKLFF
.	.	TRBV4-2	TRBJ1-1	TGTGCCAGCAGCCAAGATCGGTCAACCCCCGAGAACACTGAAGCTTTCTTT	CASSQDRSTPENTEAFF
.	TRBD1	TRBV7-9	TRBJ1-5	TGTGCCAGTACAACAGGGGGAGGCAATCAGCCCCAGCATTTT	CASTTGGGNQPQHF
.	TRBD2	TRBV19	TRBJ2-1	TGTGCCAGTAGATGGGGGGAGGGAAACAATGAGCAGTTCTTC	CASRWGEGNNEQFF
.	.	TRBV10-3	TRBJ1-3	TGTGCCATCAGTGCAAGTAAGACAGGATTCTTAAACACCATATATTTT	CAISASKTGFLNTIYF
.	TRBD1	TRBV9	TRBJ1-5	TGTGCCAGCAGCGTAGGGACAGGGAGAGGACCCCAGCATTTT	CASSVGTGRGPQHF
.	.	TRBV7-2	TRBJ2-7	TGTGCCAGCAGCCTCGTCGGCGAGCAGTACTTC	CASSLVGEQYF
.	TRBD1	TRBV2	TRBJ2-7	TGTGCCAGCAGTGCGGAACAGGGGTACAAGGAGCAGTACTTC	CASSAEQGYKEQYF
.	.	TRBV19	TRBJ2-1	TGTGCCAGTAGTATAGGCCAGCGCGCCTACAATGAGCAGTTCTTC	CASSIGQRAYNEQFF
.	.	TRBV4-1	TRBJ1-4	TGCGCCAGCAGCCCTGACAGCTTCAGTGAAAAACTGTTTTTT	CASSPDSFSEKLFF
few	TRBD1	TRBV30	TRBJ2-3	TGTGCCTGGTCACCAGGGGGAGCTGGGTATACGCAGTATTTT	CAWSPGGAGYTQYF
once	TRBD1	TRBV6-5	TRBJ1-1	TGTGCCAGCAGTCTAGAGGGACAGATAACTTTCTTT	CASSLEGQITFF
.	.	TRBV27	TRBJ2-3	TGTGCCAGCAGTTTTCAGGGGGATACGCAGTATTTT	CASSFQGDTQYF
.	TRBD1	TRBV5-4	TRBJ2-1	TGTGCCAGCAGCTTGGGGACAGGGTCCTACAATGAGCAGTTCTTC	CASSLGTGSYNEQFF
.	.	TRBV28	TRBJ2-5	TGTGCCAGCACCAGCCCGGGAGTCGGGACCCAGTACTTC	CASTSPGVGTQYF
.	.	TRBV5-1	TRBJ2-5	TGCGCCAGCAGCTTAACGGTCGGAGAGACCCAGTACTTC	CASSLTVGETQYF
.	.	TRBV5-1	TRBJ1-1	TGCGCCAGCAGCTTTGGGGCGAACACTGAAGCTTTCTTT	CASSFGANTEAFF
.	TRBD2	TRBV13	TRBJ2-5	TGTGCCAGCAGCTCCGGGACTAGAATCGCAGTGGAGACCCAGTACTTC	CASSSGTRIAVETQYF
.	TRBD2	TRBV10-3	TRBJ2-5	TGTGCCACCGGACTAGATGAGACCCAGTACTTC	CATGLDETQYF